This TCR beta chain was sequenced for a study of prognosis after radiotherapy for stage I lung cancer. Study at large: Patients with newly diagnosed primary stage I lung tumors numbered roughly 13, with roughly five others having oligometastatic NSCLC after surgical resection of the primary tumor. The tumor diagnosis was squamous cell carcinoma for seven or eight patients and adenocarcinoma for twelve. Delivery of radiotherapy was by SBRT in 3 to 5 fractions at a biologically effective dose of at least 100 Gy.

The authors drew around 6 milliliters of peripheral blood at each of two time points. There are 13 residues in the CDR3. Trimming removed 5 bases at V and 8 bases at J, with 16 bases between. Per germline, CDR1 DFQATT and CDR2 SNEGSKA (reference sequence). Amplification of TCR beta CDR3 from genomic DNA used two-round multiplex PCR. Gene-specific TRBV and TRBJ primers were used in PCR round one. MiXCR was run by TCRdb on the multiplex PCR reads, yielding one entry per CDR3 protein. Of fewer than 14,000 distinct CDR3 sequences listed, 45% to 65% are singletons. This TCR came from a donor older than 45 with non-small cell lung cancer. J is TRBJ2-1 and V is TRBV20-1; tentative D call: TRBD1 (6 bases). Sequencing was performed on PBMCs, taken before or after stereotactic body radiation therapy (not recorded which). The CDR3, as DNA: TGCAGTGCTTCCCAGGGGCGCGGCCATGAGCAGTTCTTC. Translating gives CSASQGRGHEQFF.